These T cell receptor beta chains were read from a single sample in a study of blood T cell repertoires in COVID-19. Measured with immunoSEQ multiplex PCR; TCRdb has only the in-frame clones, and not every one. The table lists approximately 150,000 clones, 70% to 90% of them singletons. The sequenced material came from peripheral blood. Receptors were obtained from a woman aged 45-60 years with COVID-19, enrolled during active disease. Both conserved end residues are part of each CDR3. D genes are given only for firm matches. For some rows the clone size is stated as once, few or many, or as a class when expanded; others skip it.

v_call	clone_size	d_call	j_call	cdr3_aa	cdr3_nt
TRBV6-5	.	TRBD1	TRBJ1-6	CASSYRQGDFNSPLHF	TGTGCCAGCAGTTACCGCCAGGGGGATTTTAATTCACCCCTCCACTTT
TRBV10-3	.	.	TRBJ2-1	CAISDTAAYNEQFF	TGTGCCATCAGTGACACAGCGGCATACAATGAGCAGTTCTTC
TRBV28	.	.	TRBJ1-2	CASIPTVNYYGYTF	TGTGCCAGCATCCCGACAGTAAATTACTATGGCTACACCTTC
TRBV6-2/TRBV6-3	.	TRBD1	TRBJ2-1	CASSRDSVHDKFF	TGTGCCAGCAGTAGGGACAGCGTACACGATAAGTTCTTC
TRBV10-2	.	TRBD2	TRBJ2-1	CASSLAGEQFF	TGCGCCAGCAGCCTAGCGGGTGAGCAGTTCTTC
TRBV4-3	.	TRBD2	TRBJ2-2	CASSQTRGLAVLTGELFF	TGCGCCAGCAGCCAAACCCGGGGACTAGCGGTACTCACCGGGGAGCTGTTTTTT
TRBV7-2	.	TRBD2	TRBJ2-1	CASTAWAPSGGEQFF	TGTGCCAGCACCGCTTGGGCTCCTAGCGGCGGTGAGCAGTTCTTC
TRBV5-1	.	.	TRBJ2-2	CASSFASRNTGELFF	TGCGCCAGCAGCTTCGCTAGCAGGAACACCGGGGAGCTGTTTTTT
TRBV10-2	.	.	TRBJ2-7	CASSEGGPPYF	TGCGCCAGCAGTGAGGGAGGACCACCGTACTTC
TRBV5-1	.	.	TRBJ2-3	CASSLNGGTDTQYF	TGCGCCAGCAGCTTGAACGGAGGCACAGATACGCAGTATTTT
TRBV12-3/TRBV12-4	few	.	TRBJ1-2	CASSQNNYGYTF	TGTGCCAGCAGTCAGAACAACTATGGCTACACCTTC
TRBV7-9	.	TRBD1	TRBJ1-4	CASSVTGDNEKLFF	TGTGCCAGCAGCGTTACAGGGGATAATGAAAAACTGTTTTTT
TRBV20-1	.	.	TRBJ2-3	CSAGLTDTQYF	TGCAGTGCAGGACTAACCGATACGCAGTATTTT
TRBV9	.	.	TRBJ2-7	CASSVDLGNYEQYF	TGTGCCAGCAGCGTAGATCTGGGCAACTACGAGCAGTACTTC
TRBV7-3	once	TRBD2	TRBJ2-1	CASSLSSGGAYEQFF	TGTGCCAGCAGCTTAAGTAGCGGGGGGGCCTATGAGCAGTTCTTC
TRBV9	.	.	TRBJ2-7	CASSETGTGTYEQYF	TGTGCCAGCAGCGAGACCGGGACTGGGACGTACGAGCAGTACTTC
TRBV27	.	TRBD1	TRBJ1-1	CASSPGTDLINTEAFF	TGTGCCAGCAGTCCGGGGACAGACCTGATAAACACTGAAGCTTTCTTT
TRBV12-3/TRBV12-4	.	TRBD1	TRBJ2-5	CASSRGRQETQYF	TGTGCCAGCAGTAGGGGGCGACAAGAGACCCAGTACTTC
TRBV30	.	.	TRBJ2-3	CAWSDTGRAADTQYF	TGTGCCTGGAGCGATACAGGGCGGGCCGCAGATACGCAGTATTTT
TRBV6-4	.	TRBD1	TRBJ1-1	CARTGTLRRTEAFF	TGTGCCAGGACAGGGACCCTCAGGAGGACTGAAGCTTTCTTT
TRBV5-1	.	TRBD1	TRBJ2-5	CASRRGQGLEETQYF	TGCGCCAGCCGGAGGGGACAGGGGTTGGAAGAGACCCAGTACTTC
TRBV7-7	.	TRBD2	TRBJ2-5	CASSLALGLAGGREETQYF	TGTGCTAGCAGCTTAGCGCTCGGACTAGCGGGGGGCAGGGAGGAGACCCAGTACTTC
TRBV4-3	.	TRBD2	TRBJ2-1	CASSQSFIGLGLNEQFF	TGCGCCAGCAGCCAATCATTCATAGGACTAGGGCTCAATGAGCAGTTCTTC
TRBV12-5	.	.	TRBJ1-6	CASGLVGSSYNSPLHF	TGTGCTAGTGGTTTGGTAGGGAGCTCCTATAATTCACCCCTCCACTTT
TRBV7-6	.	.	TRBJ2-3	CASSLDPTGSHGTDTQYF	TGTGCCAGCAGCTTAGACCCCACAGGTTCTCACGGCACAGATACGCAGTATTTT
TRBV29-1	.	.	TRBJ1-2	CSVERLLGRDYGYTF	TGCAGCGTTGAAAGGCTTCTGGGCAGGGATTATGGCTACACCTTC
TRBV4-1	.	TRBD1	TRBJ1-6	CASSQTPPRQGYNSPLHF	TGCGCCAGCAGCCAGACCCCCCCTAGACAGGGTTACAATTCACCCCTCCACTTT
TRBV19	once	.	TRBJ2-3	CASTNLAEAFTDTQYF	TGTGCCAGTACCAACCTAGCAGAAGCCTTCACAGATACGCAGTATTTT
TRBV12-5	.	TRBD2	TRBJ2-6	CASASFRGAGANVLTF	TGTGCTAGTGCCTCCTTTCGGGGGGCTGGGGCCAACGTCCTGACTTTC
TRBV11-2	.	TRBD1	TRBJ1-1	CASSQTGGWRTEAFF	TGTGCCAGCAGCCAGACAGGGGGCTGGCGCACTGAAGCTTTCTTT
TRBV6-5	.	.	TRBJ1-4	CASSYTGATNEKLFF	TGTGCCAGCAGTTACACAGGTGCAACTAATGAAAAACTGTTTTTT
TRBV7-2	.	TRBD1	TRBJ1-6	CASSLVPGGSNSPLHF	TGTGCCAGCAGCTTAGTCCCAGGGGGCTCTAATTCACCCCTCCACTTT
TRBV6-2/TRBV6-3	few	TRBD2	TRBJ2-7	CASSYSRYGSGGSSYEQYF	TGTGCCAGCAGTTACTCGAGATACGGTAGCGGGGGGTCGTCATACGAGCAGTACTTC
TRBV5-4	.	TRBD1	TRBJ2-7	CASSPRTGSYEQYF	TGTGCCAGCAGCCCCCGGACAGGTTCCTACGAGCAGTACTTC
TRBV12-5	.	TRBD2	TRBJ2-3	CASGWTIAGTSGPYTDTQYF	TGTGCTAGTGGTTGGACCATTGCCGGGACTAGCGGGCCGTACACAGATACGCAGTATTTT
TRBV28	.	.	TRBJ1-2	CASRRGPTGYTF	TGTGCCAGCAGGAGAGGCCCGACGGGCTACACCTTC
TRBV9	many	TRBD2	TRBJ2-5	CASSVMGGLETQYF	TGTGCCAGCAGCGTAATGGGGGGGTTGGAGACCCAGTACTTC
TRBV6-5	.	TRBD1	TRBJ1-1	CASRGRGVNTEAFF	TGTGCCAGCAGGGGCAGGGGGGTCAACACTGAAGCTTTCTTT
TRBV5-4	.	.	TRBJ2-5	CASSSSGTQYF	TGTGCCAGCAGCTCCTCCGGGACCCAGTACTTC
TRBV2	.	.	TRBJ1-4	CASSRATNEKLFF	TGTGCCAGCAGCCGTGCAACTAATGAAAAACTGTTTTTT
TRBV7-8	.	.	TRBJ2-7	CASSLAVQGREQYF	TGTGCCAGCAGCTTAGCCGTGCAGGGGCGGGAGCAGTACTTC
TRBV12-3/TRBV12-4	.	.	TRBJ2-7	CASSFGGSYEQYF	TGTGCCAGCAGTTTCGGGGGTTCCTACGAGCAGTACTTC
TRBV24-1	.	.	TRBJ2-5	CATSRLAARSKETQYF	TGTGCCACCAGTCGGCTAGCTGCCAGATCCAAAGAGACCCAGTACTTC